This T cell receptor (beta chain) derives from a study of blood T cell repertoires in COVID-19. About the study: Acute-phase and convalescent COVID-19 samples originated in the United States, Italy and Spain.

Study processing details: Amplification from reference gene primers served as the basis for estimated nucleated cell counts. Libraries were prepared by immunoSEQ multiplex PCR; TCRdb keeps only in-frame clonotypes and omits some of them. That table is the source of V, J and clone size, and D and trimming were worked out from the DNA. The sample lists under 95,000 clones; about nine tenths were seen once. The CDR3 length is 15 residues. CDR1 and CDR2 from the germline V gene are SGHKS and YYEKEE (reference sequence). V was cut by 4 bases and J by 0 bases, with 11 bases left in between. Source material: peripheral blood. The TCR was taken from a woman in her forties or fifties in a cohort sampled during active COVID-19. This chain uses TRBV5-5 with TRBJ1-3; tentative D call: TRBD1 (5 bases). CDR3 nucleotides: TGTGCCAGCAGCCCCCAGGGCTCCTCTGGAAACACCATATATTTT. Protein product: CASSPQGSSGNTIYF.